This TCR beta chain was identified in a study of cytomegalovirus exposure and HLA in healthy donors. Use of 60 Vbeta and 13 Jbeta primers characterized the PCR. Profiling relied on immunoSEQ multiplex PCR, and the TCRdb table lists in-frame clones only, not all of them. Among approximately 100,000 clones listed, more than 60% were seen once. General study points: Per a later analysis, fewer than 20,000 TCR beta sequences showed association with HLA alleles at 0.05 false discovery rate.

Trimming cost V 5 bases and J 4 bases; bases outside gene matches: 9. Germline V gene data show CDR1 as SEHNR and CDR2 as FQNEAQ (reference sequence). The CDR3 length is 16 residues. As to this clone: Its antigen is as yet unknown.

The V call is TRBV7-9, the J call TRBJ1-3; 9 bases agree with TRBD1. The sequenced sample was PBMCs. This clonotype was sampled from a man between 60 and 70 years old in good health and CMV-seropositive. CDR3 nucleotide sequence: TGTGCCAGCAGCAACCACGGGACAGGGAGCGGAAACACCATATATTTT. Protein product: CASSNHGTGSGNTIYF.